What follows are 7 T cell receptor beta chains derived from one specimen sequenced in a study of blood T cell repertoires in COVID-19. Clones were sequenced by immunoSEQ multiplex PCR, and TCRdb holds only the in-frame ones, with some missing. This sample has roughly 150,000 clones; about 77% occur once, and the top ten carry approximately 15%. Sequencing was done on a sample of peripheral blood. The receptors were gathered from a woman older than 75 with acute or convalescent COVID-19.

V and J are TRBV7-9 and TRBJ2-1; 8 bases align to TRBD2. The CDR3 runs 15 residues. With V trimmed by 3 bases and J by 4 bases, 5 bases remained unmatched. Germline CDR1 is SEHNR and CDR2 is FQNEAQ (reference sequence). CDR3 nucleotide sequence: TGTGCCAGCAGCTTTGTCCGGGGGGGTTACAATGAGCAGTTCTTC. Translated, it gives CASSFVRGGYNEQFF.

This clone was detected once. This chain joins TRBV4-2 and TRBJ1-2, with D maybe TRBD1 (5 bases). The V gene's germline CDR1 is LGHNA and CDR2 YNFKEQ. The CDR3 has 15 residues. The V and J ends lost 4 bases and 8 bases respectively, with 20 bases between them. The CDR3 nucleotides read TGTGCCAGCAGCCCTTCGATCAGCAGGGTAGACGGCTACACCTTC. Protein product: CASSPSISRVDGYTF.

The chain recombines TRBV4-2 with TRBJ1-1, with D unclear. This CDR3 region has 17 residues. V lost 0 bases to trimming and J lost 0 bases, with 14 bases between them. CDR1 is LGHNA and CDR2 is YNFKEQ in the germline V gene. CDR3 loop: CASSQDLAGLMNTEAFF. CDR3 coding DNA: TGTGCCAGCAGCCAAGATCTGGCAGGTTTGATGAACACTGAAGCTTTCTTT.

V usage is TRBV11-2 and J usage is TRBJ2-3; TRBD1 matches at 9 bases. V lost 5 bases to trimming and J lost 0 bases; unmatched junction nucleotides: 9. Germline-derived CDR1 and CDR2 are SGHAT and FQNNGV. The CDR3 is 17 residues long. This CDR3 reads CASSLRTGVASTDTQYF. The CDR3 DNA reads TGTGCCAGCAGCCTTCGGACAGGGGTCGCCAGCACAGATACGCAGTATTTT.

This chain links TRBV28 with TRBJ1-1, with D perhaps matching TRBD1 (5 bases). Germline CDR1 reads MDHEN; CDR2 reads SYDVKM. The CDR3 consists of 16 residues. V lost 5 bases and J 1 base, leaving 17 bases between the germline ends. CDR3 loop: CASSIPPGRGNTEAFF. CDR3 coding DNA: TGTGCCAGCAGTATACCCCCCGGTAGGGGGAACACTGAAGCTTTCTTT.

The chain employs TRBV12-3 or TRBV12-4 and TRBJ1-4; D unresolved. V lost 10 bases and J lost 8, with 17 bases in between. This CDR3 contains 13 residues. The CDR3 here is CATSDMVGEKLFF. In nucleotides, the CDR3 is TGTGCCACCTCCGACATGGTTGGGGAAAAACTGTTTTTT.

The gene calls are TRBV5-5 and TRBJ1-6; TRBD1 might be the D (6 bases). The CDR3 runs 16 residues. V dropped 3 bases and J dropped 0 bases, with 10 bases sitting between them. CDR1 is SGHKS, CDR2 YYEKEE, per germline (reference sequence). CDR3 sequence (DNA): TGTGCCAGCAGCTCCACAGGGAGCTCCTATAATTCACCCCTCCACTTT. Encoded protein: CASSSTGSSYNSPLHF.